One and the same sample provided the 30 T cell receptor beta chains below, sequenced in a study of shared clonotypes between healthy human individuals. Sequenced by immunoSEQ multiplex PCR; TCRdb stores in-frame clones only, minus some. The repertoire consists of more than 450,000 clones, with around 79% occurring once and the leading ten covering 10% to 15%. Sequencing used PBMCs. These receptors originate from a woman aged 40 to 50 in good health. Some clones in this sample may be carry-over from other donors' samples.

The chain employs TRBV7-2 and TRBJ2-3; the match to TRBD2 covers 10 bases. The CDR3 contains 16 residues. CDR1 is SGHTA and CDR2 is FQGNSA in the germline V gene. J was trimmed by 1 base and V by 5 bases; bases with no gene match: 6. In DNA, the CDR3 is TGTGCCAGCAGCCGAGCTAGCGGGAGTGGCACAGATACGCAGTATTTT. It specifies CASSRASGSGTDTQYF.

The V and J genes are TRBV10-3 and TRBJ2-2; D uncertain. This CDR3 spans 15 amino acids. Germline CDR1 ENHRY, CDR2 SYGVKD. V lost 0 bases and J 6 bases, leaving 11 bases between the germline ends. CDR3 region: CAISESIGQSGELFF. The CDR3 DNA reads as TGTGCCATCAGTGAGTCGATTGGCCAATCCGGGGAGCTGTTTTTT.

Note on this clone: A much larger clonotype is one base distant, so this may be a read error. This chain joins TRBV10-1 and TRBJ1-1, with TRBD1 matching over 8 bases. This CDR3 has 13 amino acids. J gave up 3 bases and V 4 bases, and 1 base lay outside the gene matches. Germline V gene sequence: CDR1 WNHNN, CDR2 SYGVQD (reference sequence). This CDR3 reads CASSGQGYTEAFF. In DNA, the CDR3 is TGCGCCAGCAGTGGACAGGGGTACACTGAAGCTTTCTTT.

In this sample, this clone turned up once. The genes are TRBV10-1 and TRBJ2-1; possible D gene TRBD1, 5 bases. Trimming shortened V by 4 bases and J by 15 bases, and 22 bases separated the two germline ends. The CDR3 sequence is 14 residues long. Germline V lookup: CDR1 WNHNN, CDR2 SYGVQD (reference sequence). The DNA for the CDR3 is TGCGCCAGCAGTGGGGCAGGGTGGGGTAGCTACCTGTTCTTC. Amino acids: CASSGAGWGSYLFF.

Turning to this clone: A read error is possible here, since a much larger clone lies one base away. The rearrangement uses TRBV11-2 and TRBJ2-1; perhaps D is TRBD1 or TRBD2 (5 bases each). CDR1 and CDR2 (germline): SGHAT, FQNNGV. The CDR3 totals 13 residues. Trimming left V 3 bases short and J 4 bases short, with 7 bases between. The CDR3 here is CASSLGRYNEQFF. DNA of the CDR3: TGTGCCAGCAGCTTGGGACGGTACAATGAGCAGTTCTTC.

The V gene is TRBV28, the J gene TRBJ1-5; 9 nucleotides agree with TRBD1. The germline V gene has CDR1 MDHEN and CDR2 SYDVKM. The CDR3 is made up of 16 amino acids. V gave up 2 bases and J gave up 0 bases; unmatched junction bases: 2. The CDR3 protein is CASSLRQGVSNQPQHF. CDR3 coding DNA: TGTGCCAGCAGTTTAAGACAGGGGGTTAGCAATCAGCCCCAGCATTTT.

Points on this clone: The sample carries other DNA sequences with the same CDR3. The CDR3 sequence is CASSSDRGTYEQYF. For the CDR3, the DNA is TGTGCCAGCAGCTCAGACAGGGGCACCTACGAGCAGTACTTC. This chain links TRBV7-9 with TRBJ2-7; 8 bases agree with TRBD1. The CDR3 runs 14 residues. Germline trimming cut 4 bases from V and 2 bases from J; bases unmatched to any gene: 4. Germline loops: CDR1 SEHNR, CDR2 FQNEAQ (reference sequence). Full variable domain (outside the CDR3, taken from reference TRBV7-9 and TRBJ2-7): DTGVSQNPRHKITKRGQNVTFRCDPISEHNRLYWYRQTLGQGPEFLTYFQNEAQLEKSRLLSDRFSAERPKGSFSTLEIQRTEQGDSAMYLCASSSDRGTYEQYFGPGTRLTVT.

The chain is built from TRBV5-1 and TRBJ1-1; D might be TRBD1 (6 bases). With 4 bases removed from V and 4 bases from J, the gap between germline ends came to 14 bases. Germline V lookup: CDR1 SGHRS, CDR2 YFSETQ. CDR3 length equals 14 residues. DNA of the CDR3: TGCGCCAGCAGCATACAGGGACGTGGCACTGAAGCTTTCTTT. Amino acid sequence: CASSIQGRGTEAFF.

To note about this clone: One base separates it from a far larger clone, so it is likely a read error. Other nucleotide sequences from this sample produce the same CDR3. V is TRBV7-2 and J is TRBJ1-2; no reliable D call. V was cut by 0 bases and J by 5 bases, with 4 bases left in between. Looked up from germline, CDR1 is SGHTA and CDR2 is FQGNSA. The CDR3 consists of 12 residues. CDR3 in DNA: TGTGCCAGCAGCTTAGCGGGGTATGGCTACACCTTC. Translation: CASSLAGYGYTF. Variable domain in full (rest from reference TRBV7-2 and TRBJ1-2): GAGVSQSPSNKVTEKGKDVELRCDPISGHTALYWYRQSLGQGLEFLIYFQGNSAPDKSGLPSDRFSAERTGGSVSTLTIQRTQQEDSAVYLCASSLAGYGYTFGSGTRLTVV.

The chain links TRBV28 to TRBJ2-1; either TRBD1 or TRBD2 may supply D (5 bases each). The germline V gene has CDR1 MDHEN and CDR2 SYDVKM. Trimming removed 6 bases from V and 4 bases from J, with 10 bases in between. The CDR3 spans 13 residues. The CDR3 region is CASSRDPYNEQFF. The CDR3 nucleotides read TGTGCCAGCAGCCGGGACCCTTACAATGAGCAGTTCTTC. The full variable domain, in which reference TRBV28 and TRBJ2-1 provide the parts outside the CDR3, is DVKVTQSSRYLVKRTGEKVFLECVQDMDHENMFWYRQDPGLGLRLIYFSYDVKMKEKGDIPEGYSVSREKKERFSLILESASTNQTSMYLCASSRDPYNEQFFGPGTRLTVL.

The chain couples TRBV2 to TRBJ2-7, with unresolved D. The CDR3 sequence is 14 residues long. Germline V gene sequence: CDR1 SNHLY, CDR2 FYNNEI. Trimming stripped 8 bases from V and 0 bases from J, with 14 bases between. The CDR3 sequence: CASGSRHGSYEQYF. CDR3 nucleotides: TGTGCCAGCGGCAGCCGACATGGCTCCTACGAGCAGTACTTC. Full variable domain (outside the CDR3, taken from reference TRBV2 and TRBJ2-7): EPEVTQTPSHQVTQMGQEVILRCVPISNHLYFYWYRQILGQKVEFLVSFYNNEISEKSEIFDDQFSVERPDGSNFTLKIRSTKLEDSAMYFCASGSRHGSYEQYFGPGTRLTVT.

The chain uses TRBV19 and TRBJ2-7; 14 bases agree with TRBD2. Germline V gives CDR1 LNHDA, CDR2 SQIVND (reference sequence). V shed 10 bases and J 6 bases; nucleotides not matched to a gene: 8. The CDR3 totals 14 residues. The CDR3 loop reads CATGTSGSLSEQYF. CDR3 nucleotide sequence: TGTGCCACCGGGACTAGCGGGAGTCTAAGCGAGCAGTACTTC.

The chain uses TRBV30 and TRBJ2-7; 8 bases are a match to TRBD2. The V and J ends lost 0 bases and 2 bases, in that order; junction bases with no gene match: 3. The CDR3 is 14 residues long. From germline, CDR1 is GTSNPN and CDR2 SVGIG (reference sequence). CDR3 nucleotide sequence: TGTGCCTGGAGTGTGACGGGAGGGGCCTACGAGCAGTACTTC. It translates to CAWSVTGGAYEQYF.

This clone has just a few counts. The chain joins TRBV2 to TRBJ2-5; no definite D call. Germline V gene sequence: CDR1 SNHLY, CDR2 FYNNEI. This CDR3 spans 14 amino acids. Trimming pared 3 bases from V and 1 base from J, leaving 9 bases between. Here the CDR3 DNA reads TGTGCCAGCAGTGATGAAGGCTTCCAAGAGACCCAGTACTTC. Translating it yields CASSDEGFQETQYF.

The CDR3 sequence is CASSVAPSPNTEAFF. CDR3 in DNA: TGTGCCAGCAGCGTAGCTCCCAGCCCGAACACTGAAGCTTTCTTT. The V call is TRBV9, the J call TRBJ1-1; no definite D call. Trimming stripped 0 bases from V and 1 base from J, with 10 bases between. The CDR3 has 15 residues. CDR1 and CDR2 from the germline V gene are SGDLS and YYNGEE.

The gene calls are TRBV28 and TRBJ1-2; D call uncertain. Between the trimmed V and J ends, which lost 5 bases and 5 bases, there was a span of 6 bases. Germline CDR1 and CDR2: MDHEN and SYDVKM. The CDR3 totals 11 residues. The DNA for the CDR3 is TGTGCCAGCAGTCCGAGATATGGCTACACCTTC. Translating it yields CASSPRYGYTF.

The rearrangement links TRBV7-9 to TRBJ1-3; D remains ambiguous. The V gene's germline CDR1 is SEHNR and CDR2 FQNEAQ (reference sequence). Trimming cost V 7 bases and J 7 bases, with 5 bases left between them. This CDR3 has 10 amino acids. In nucleotides, the CDR3 is TGTGCCAGCACCCTCAACACCATATATTTT. This codes for CASTLNTIYF.

The chain joins TRBV4-3 to TRBJ2-1, with 10 bases that match TRBD2. V lost 0 bases to trimming and J lost 5 bases; unmatched junction nucleotides: 4. Germline values: CDR1 LGHNA, CDR2 YSLEER. The CDR3 length is 16 residues. The chain's CDR3 is CASSQDSGLAHNEQFF. The CDR3, as DNA: TGCGCCAGCAGCCAAGATTCGGGACTAGCGCACAATGAGCAGTTCTTC.

This clone was counted ten times or more. The chain recombines TRBV19 with TRBJ2-2, with D tentatively TRBD1 (6 bases). CDR1 is LNHDA and CDR2 is SQIVND in the germline V gene (reference sequence). V lost 4 bases and J 5 bases, leaving 14 bases between the germline ends. The CDR3 is made up of 15 amino acids. CDR3 residues: CASSTPGQGTGELFF. In DNA, the CDR3 is TGTGCCAGTAGTACCCCGGGACAAGGAACCGGGGAGCTGTTTTTT. Full variable domain (rest looked up from reference TRBV19 and TRBJ2-2): DGGITQSPKYLFRKEGQNVTLSCEQNLNHDAMYWYRQDPGQGLRLIYYSQIVNDFQKGDIAEGYSVSREKKESFPLTVTSAQKNPTAFYLCASSTPGQGTGELFFGEGSRLTVL.

There are a few counts of this clone. The chain is built from TRBV30 and TRBJ2-2; D gene ambiguous. The CDR3 length is 12 residues. CDR1 is GTSNPN, CDR2 SVGIG, per germline (reference sequence). The V gene lost 0 bases and the J gene lost 3 bases, with 2 bases spanning the gap. CDR3 DNA sequence: TGTGCCTGGAGTGTCGACACCGGGGAGCTGTTTTTT. It yields the protein CAWSVDTGELFF.

This chain links TRBV29-1 with TRBJ2-1; TRBD2 aligns across 12 bases. Trimming at V came to 5 bases and at J to 5 bases, leaving 4 bases not matched to a gene. CDR1 SQVTM and CDR2 ANQGSEA come from the germline V gene. CDR3 length equals 14 residues. CDR3 in amino acids: CSVKTSGRDNEQFF. In nucleotides, the CDR3 is TGCAGCGTTAAGACTAGCGGGAGAGACAATGAGCAGTTCTTC.

Comments on this clone: This likely reflects a read error, since a far larger clone is one base away. V and J are TRBV7-2 and TRBJ2-4, with D hard to call. This CDR3 has 14 residues. Germline values: CDR1 SGHTA, CDR2 FQGNSA. V gave up 2 bases and J gave up 11 bases, with 16 bases separating them. CDR3 sequence (DNA): TGTGCCAGCAGCTTAAGGGCCGGTGACTCGGTTCAGTACTTC. This encodes CASSLRAGDSVQYF.

The chain combines TRBV19 with TRBJ1-5; 11 positions agree with TRBD1. The V gene's germline CDR1 is LNHDA and CDR2 SQIVND (reference sequence). Trimming at V came to 3 bases and at J to 1 base, leaving 5 bases not matched to a gene. The CDR3 runs 17 residues. The CDR3 is CASSMGQGVQSNQPQHF. CDR3 coding DNA: TGTGCCAGTAGTATGGGACAGGGGGTACAAAGCAATCAGCCCCAGCATTTT.

CDR3 protein: CASSVSPIGGEAGELFF. The CDR3 nucleotides are TGTGCCAGCAGCGTAAGCCCAATCGGCGGCGAGGCCGGGGAGCTGTTTTTT. The V gene is TRBV9, the J gene TRBJ2-2; D remains unclear. The CDR3 runs 17 residues. Per germline, CDR1 SGDLS and CDR2 YYNGEE. The V gene lost 1 base and the J gene lost 6 bases, with 19 bases spanning the gap.

This clone came up once. The chain has TRBV28 and TRBJ2-1; weak D call: TRBD2 (5 bases). Germline-derived CDR1 and CDR2 are MDHEN and SYDVKM. Trimming pared 6 bases from V and 9 bases from J, leaving 12 bases between. The CDR3 consists of 12 residues. CDR3 DNA sequence: TGTGCCAGCAGGACCCGACGGGGTGAGCAGTTCTTC. It yields the protein CASRTRRGEQFF.

The chain recombines TRBV7-9 with TRBJ1-5, with 7 positions matching TRBD1. Germline CDR1 SEHNR, CDR2 FQNEAQ (reference sequence). J was trimmed by 6 bases and V by 5 bases; bases with no gene match: 7. This CDR3 is 14 amino acids long. CDR3 residues: CASSTEGASQPQHF. For the CDR3, the DNA is TGTGCCAGCAGCACCGAGGGGGCCAGTCAGCCCCAGCATTTT.

The rearrangement links TRBV20-1 to TRBJ1-5; D gene unclear. The CDR3 is 11 amino acids. Germline CDR1 is DFQATT and CDR2 is SNEGSKA (reference sequence). Trimming removed 3 bases at V and 12 bases at J, with 12 bases between. The CDR3 reads CSASLGRVQHF. The CDR3 DNA is TGCAGTGCTAGTCTTGGTAGGGTCCAGCATTTT.

The CDR3 DNA sequence: TGCGCCAGTCGGGTGGGGGAGCGTCAGCCCCAGCATTTT. Translated, it gives CASRVGERQPQHF. This chain joins TRBV5-1 and TRBJ1-5; D is possibly TRBD1 (5 bases). V was shortened by 8 bases and J by 6 bases, with 15 bases between the two germline ends. The CDR3 is 13 residues long. CDR1 and CDR2 from the germline V gene are SGHRS and YFSETQ.

The chain has TRBV30 and TRBJ1-5; D is unresolved. Trimming took off 3 bases at V and 7 bases at J, with 13 bases between the two ends. This CDR3 spans 13 amino acids. Germline V gene sequence: CDR1 GTSNPN, CDR2 SVGIG (reference sequence). CDR3 in amino acids: CAWRLGNGQPQHF. The CDR3, as DNA: TGTGCCTGGAGGTTAGGGAACGGACAGCCCCAGCATTTT.

The chain joins TRBV28 to TRBJ2-3, with TRBD2 matching 13 bases. From germline, CDR1 is MDHEN and CDR2 SYDVKM. V trimming: 6 bases; J trimming: 3 bases; junction bases outside the gene matches: 15. CDR3 size: 19 residues. CDR3: CASSQPTGTSGILTDTQYF. CDR3 in DNA: TGTGCCAGCAGCCAACCAACCGGGACTAGCGGGATTTTGACAGATACGCAGTATTTT. The full variable domain, in which reference TRBV28 and TRBJ2-3 provide the parts outside the CDR3, is DVKVTQSSRYLVKRTGEKVFLECVQDMDHENMFWYRQDPGLGLRLIYFSYDVKMKEKGDIPEGYSVSREKKERFSLILESASTNQTSMYLCASSQPTGTSGILTDTQYFGPGTRLTVL.